A selection of T cell receptor beta chains follows, all from one sample in a study of CD8+ T cells in alopecia areata. Only in-frame clones appear in the TCRdb table, and some are missing; sequencing was by immunoSEQ multiplex PCR. The sample contains 150,000 to 200,000 clones, around 60% of which appear only once. The sample here was CD4+ T cells sorted from blood, taken at week 0. These receptors were collected from a human donor with alopecia areata. Both conserved end residues are part of each CDR3. D genes are given only for firm matches. For some rows the clone size is stated as once, few or many, or as a class when expanded; others skip it.

v_gene	d_gene	abundance	j_gene	CDR3nt	CDR3aa
TRBV15	TRBD2	.	TRBJ2-5	TGTGCCACCAGCAGAGCGGGGCGGGGGAGTCAAGAGACCCAGTACTTC	CATSRAGRGSQETQYF
TRBV29-1	.	.	TRBJ1-1	TGCAGCGTTTATCGAGGGCTGAGTAAGACTGAAGCTTTCTTT	CSVYRGLSKTEAFF
TRBV6-5	.	.	TRBJ2-7	TGTGCCAGCAGTGACAGGCCACCTCCCTACGAGCAGTACTTC	CASSDRPPPYEQYF
TRBV2	.	.	TRBJ1-6	TGTGCCAGCAGTGAAGCGCGGGGTAATTCACCCCTCCACTTT	CASSEARGNSPLHF
TRBV19	TRBD1	.	TRBJ1-6	TGTGCCAGTAGACCTCCGACAGGGACAGTTAATTCACCCCTCCACTTT	CASRPPTGTVNSPLHF
TRBV4-1	.	.	TRBJ2-7	TGCGCCAGCAGCCAAGAGTCGCAGCTTAGCTACGAGCAGTACTTC	CASSQESQLSYEQYF
TRBV12-5	TRBD2	.	TRBJ2-7	TGTGCTAGTGGTTTGGTGGGACTAGCGGGGTACGAGCAGTACTTC	CASGLVGLAGYEQYF
TRBV7-9	.	.	TRBJ2-7	TGTGCCAGCAGCTTACTACAGGCGGGCTCCTACGAGCAGTACTTC	CASSLLQAGSYEQYF
TRBV13	.	.	TRBJ2-6	TGTGCCAGCAGCTTACAGCGAACGGTCAGCGTCCTGACTTTC	CASSLQRTVSVLTF
TRBV7-9	.	.	TRBJ2-7	TGTGCCAGCAGCTCCCAGGGACGGAGGTTCTACGAGCAGTACTTC	CASSSQGRRFYEQYF
TRBV2	.	.	TRBJ1-2	TGTGCCAGCAGTAAGACAGACAGATCCTATGGCTACACCTTC	CASSKTDRSYGYTF
TRBV6-1	TRBD1	.	TRBJ1-5	TGTGCCAGCAGGGACAGGGAATATAGCAATCAGCCCCAGCATTTT	CASRDREYSNQPQHF
TRBV29-1	TRBD2	.	TRBJ2-5	TGCAGCGTTGGGACCCCGGGGGGAGTGGGAGAGACCCAGTACTTC	CSVGTPGGVGETQYF
TRBV30	TRBD1	.	TRBJ1-2	TGTGCCTGGAGTCTCAGGGGGTACTCGAATGGCTACACCTTC	CAWSLRGYSNGYTF
TRBV7-3	.	.	TRBJ2-5	TGTGCCAGCAGACCAAGCCCCAGGGAGGAGACCCAGTACTTC	CASRPSPREETQYF
TRBV11-3	.	.	TRBJ1-1	TGTGCCAGCAGCTTCGGAGGGGCCGCTGAAGCTTTCTTT	CASSFGGAAEAFF
TRBV9	TRBD1	.	TRBJ2-7	TGTGCCAGCAGCGACCGGGACAGTTCCTACGAGCAGTACTTC	CASSDRDSSYEQYF
TRBV30	TRBD2	.	TRBJ2-1	TGTGCCTGGAGTAAGGGGCTAGCGGGGGTCAATGAGCAGTTCTTC	CAWSKGLAGVNEQFF
TRBV6-1	.	.	TRBJ1-4	TGTGCCAGCAACCTGGAGGTTACTCCCCATGAAAAACTGTTTTTT	CASNLEVTPHEKLFF
TRBV29-1	.	once	TRBJ1-1	TGCAGCGTCAGTCCCTTGCTGAACACTGAAGCTTTCTTT	CSVSPLLNTEAFF
TRBV7-9	TRBD1	few	TRBJ2-2	TGTGCCAGCAGCTTAGGACAGGGGAACACCGGGGAGCTGTTTTTT	CASSLGQGNTGELFF
TRBV2	TRBD2	few	TRBJ2-2	TGTGCCAGCAGTGATCCGCTAGCGGGGGAGAACACCGGGGAGCTGTTTTTT	CASSDPLAGENTGELFF
TRBV30	TRBD1	few	TRBJ2-3	TGTGCCTGGAATGTGGGACAGGGGAGAGATACGCAGTATTTT	CAWNVGQGRDTQYF
TRBV29-1	.	few	TRBJ1-3	TGCAGCGTTTCCGGGACCACGGGCTCCGGAAACACCATATATTTT	CSVSGTTGSGNTIYF
TRBV5-6	.	.	TRBJ2-2	TGTGCCAGCAGCTTGCAACCTTATATCGGGGAGCTGTTTTTT	CASSLQPYIGELFF
TRBV9	TRBD1	.	TRBJ2-5	TGTGCCAGCACCCCGGGACAGGGGATGTCGGAGACCCAGTACTTC	CASTPGQGMSETQYF
TRBV27	TRBD1	.	TRBJ2-5	TGTGCCAGCAGTTTATCATCAGGGGGCAGGAAGACCCAGTACTTC	CASSLSSGGRKTQYF
TRBV19	.	few	TRBJ2-1	TGTGCCAGTAGTATGGGCAGGGAAAATGAGCAGTTCTTC	CASSMGRENEQFF
TRBV6-6	.	.	TRBJ1-1	TGTGCCAGCAGAAATGAGGGAAACGGGAACACTGAAGCTTTCTTT	CASRNEGNGNTEAFF
TRBV7-9	.	.	TRBJ1-1	TGTGCCAGCAGCTTAGCCGTAGGCGACACTGAAGCTTTCTTT	CASSLAVGDTEAFF
TRBV10-3	.	.	TRBJ1-5	TGTGCCATCAGCCTGAAATCCGATCAGCCCCAGCATTTT	CAISLKSDQPQHF
TRBV2	TRBD1	.	TRBJ2-7	TGTGCCAGCACCCCTCCGGGACAGGCTTCCTACGAGCAGTACTTC	CASTPPGQASYEQYF
TRBV11-2	TRBD1	.	TRBJ1-2	TGTGCCAGCAGCTTGGGACAGGGCTTCGGCGGCTACACCTTC	CASSLGQGFGGYTF